The 12 T cell receptor beta chains below all came from one sample that was sequenced in a study of cytomegalovirus exposure and HLA in healthy donors. PCR amplification relied on 60 Vbeta primers (plus 13 Jbeta primers). TCRdb keeps only in-frame clones here, not all; method: immunoSEQ multiplex PCR. The data hold about 110,000 clones, with about 78% observed a single time. Sequencing was done on a sample of PBMCs. All receptors derive from a woman in her 30s in good health and CMV-seropositive.

The chain links TRBV18 to TRBJ2-5; D is ambiguous. V lost 8 bases to trimming and J lost 5 bases, with 12 bases between them. CDR3 length: 12 amino acids. CDR1 is KGHSH and CDR2 is LQKENI in the germline V gene. CDR3 amino acids: CASGLPTETQYF. CDR3 bases: TGTGCCAGCGGGCTGCCCACCGAGACCCAGTACTTC.

This clone showed up just a few times. V is TRBV29-1 and J is TRBJ1-1, with TRBD1 matching over 8 bases. The V gene's germline CDR1 is SQVTM and CDR2 ANQGSEA. The J segment lost 0 bases and the V segment lost 8 bases, leaving 5 bases of the junction unmatched. This CDR3 has 13 residues. The CDR3 loop reads CSHRGAMNTEAFF. CDR3 DNA sequence: TGCAGCCACAGGGGGGCTATGAACACTGAAGCTTTCTTT.

The chain links TRBV5-1 to TRBJ1-2, with TRBD1 matching over 7 bases. The V gene's germline CDR1 is SGHRS and CDR2 YFSETQ. Trimming removed 2 bases from V and 0 bases from J; junction bases left unmatched: 16. The CDR3 is made up of 19 amino acids. This CDR3 reads CASSLRGPRQGPSNYGYTF. The CDR3 bases are TGCGCCAGCAGCTTAAGGGGCCCTCGACAGGGACCTTCTAACTATGGCTACACCTTC. The full variable domain, with the rest looked up from reference TRBV5-1 and TRBJ1-2, is KAGVTQTPRYLIKTRGQQVTLSCSPISGHRSVSWYQQTPGQGLQFLFEYFSETQRNKGNFPGRFSGRQFSNSRSEMNVSTLELGDSALYLCASSLRGPRQGPSNYGYTFGSGTRLTVV.

This clone was found a few times. The chain carries TRBV28 and TRBJ1-1, with 9 bases identical to TRBD1. This CDR3 spans 15 amino acids. The V gene's germline CDR1 is MDHEN and CDR2 SYDVKM. V lost 6 bases and J lost 1; bases outside the gene matches: 6. The CDR3 DNA follows: TGTGCCAGCAGGTCGACAGGGGGAAAGAACACTGAAGCTTTCTTT. Protein: CASRSTGGKNTEAFF.

The sample holds a few counts of this clone. The rearrangement uses TRBV27 and TRBJ2-3; TRBD2 aligns across 14 bases. The germline V gene encodes CDR1 MNHEY and CDR2 SMNVEV (reference sequence). J was trimmed by 5 bases and V by 2 bases; bases with no gene match: 0. The CDR3 runs to 15 residues. The CDR3 region has the DNA TGTGCCAGCAGTTTAGGGACTAGCGGGAGAGATACGCAGTATTTT. It translates to CASSLGTSGRDTQYF.

This clone came up a few times. V usage is TRBV2 and J usage is TRBJ1-4, with TRBD1 matching over 7 bases. Germline CDR1 SNHLY, CDR2 FYNNEI. V lost 8 bases to trimming and J lost 7 bases; unmatched junction nucleotides: 1. This CDR3 region has 11 residues. The CDR3: CASQGVEKLFF. In DNA, the CDR3 is TGTGCCAGCCAGGGGGTTGAAAAACTGTTTTTT. Based on the CDR3 plus reference TRBV2 and TRBJ1-4, the full variable domain is EPEVTQTPSHQVTQMGQEVILRCVPISNHLYFYWYRQILGQKVEFLVSFYNNEISEKSEIFDDQFSVERPDGSNFTLKIRSTKLEDSAMYFCASQGVEKLFFGSGTQLSVL.

The rearrangement links TRBV5-4 to TRBJ2-1; the D gene is possibly TRBD2 (6 bases). V lost 0 bases, J lost 3 bases, and 13 bases lay in between. Germline assignment: CDR1 SGHNT and CDR2 YYREEE (reference sequence). The CDR3 totals 16 residues. The CDR3 is CASSLAGGAIYNEQFF. The CDR3 DNA sequence: TGTGCCAGCAGCTTGGCCGGAGGGGCTATCTACAATGAGCAGTTCTTC.

This chain joins TRBV28 and TRBJ1-5; the D is unclear. CDR3 length equals 13 residues. Per the germline V gene, CDR1 is MDHEN and CDR2 is SYDVKM. V was pared by 6 bases and J by 6 bases, with 12 bases between. In DNA, the CDR3 is TGTGCCAGCAGACAGATCCCCGGTCAGCCCCAGCATTTT. The encoded protein is CASRQIPGQPQHF.

This clone was seen only a few times. The CDR3 DNA reads TGTGCCACCAGCAGAGATCGCCGCGTCTACGAGCAGTACTTC. Translating it yields CATSRDRRVYEQYF. This chain links TRBV15 with TRBJ2-7; no reliable D call. CDR1 and CDR2 from the germline V gene are LNHNV and YYDKDF (reference sequence). V was clipped by 0 bases and J by 3 bases, with 9 bases between them. The CDR3 runs to 14 residues.

In this sample, this clone turned up a few times. V gene TRBV6-1 combines with J gene TRBJ1-5; unclear D gene. The CDR3 totals 13 residues. Germline V lookup: CDR1 MNHNS, CDR2 SASEGT. The germline V and J ends were trimmed by 1 base and 6 bases, with 7 bases remaining between them. This chain's CDR3 is CASSEERGQPQHF. As DNA, the CDR3 is TGTGCCAGCAGTGAAGAACGGGGTCAGCCCCAGCATTTT.

The genes are TRBV5-1 and TRBJ1-1; D gene uncertain. The length of the CDR3 is 14 residues. The germline gives CDR1 SGHRS, CDR2 YFSETQ. V lost 7 bases and J lost 1, with 14 bases in between. The CDR3 sequence: CASAIQLTNTEAFF. The DNA of the CDR3 is TGCGCCAGCGCTATACAGCTCACGAACACTGAAGCTTTCTTT.

The chain is built from TRBV27 and TRBJ2-4, with a weak D call TRBD1 (6 bases). CDR3 length: 24 amino acids. V lost 4 bases and J lost 0, with 37 bases in between. CDR1 is MNHEY, CDR2 SMNVEV, per germline (reference sequence). Written as DNA, the CDR3 is TGTGCCAGCAGTTCTGTAAAAGGGGCCAGGGGCGACAGTCCCCGAGAACTAGCCAAAAACATTCAGTACTTC. This gives the protein CASSSVKGARGDSPRELAKNIQYF.